Listed below are T cell receptor beta chains from one sample, sequenced in a study of tissue T cells after allogeneic stem cell transplantation. Measured with immunoSEQ multiplex PCR; TCRdb has only the in-frame clones, and not every one. The repertoire includes about 26,000 clones, roughly nine tenths of them detected once, and roughly 2% sits in the top ten. Sequencing used blood, obtained before transplantation. Source of these receptors: a male donor older than 55 who later had graft-versus-host disease after an allogeneic stem cell transplant. Each CDR3 is given with its conserved first and last residue. D genes are given only for firm matches. Rows give clone size only sometimes, using once, few, many, or a class for an expanded clone.

clone size: -; V gene: TRBV5-1; J gene: TRBJ1-4; D gene: -; CDR3 DNA: TGCGCCAGCAGCTTGGTAGCGTCGGGAGCTCGGGAAAAACTGTTTTTT; CDR3 protein: CASSLVASGAREKLFF
clone size: -; V gene: TRBV5-1; J gene: TRBJ2-7; D gene: TRBD2; CDR3 DNA: TGCGCCAGCAGCTTAGCGGGAGCTTTGAACGAGCAGTACTTC; CDR3 protein: CASSLAGALNEQYF
clone size: -; V gene: TRBV6-5; J gene: TRBJ1-6; D gene: TRBD1; CDR3 DNA: TGTGCCGGACGGACAGGGCCGAATAATTCACCCCTCCACTTT; CDR3 protein: CAGRTGPNNSPLHF
clone size: -; V gene: TRBV9; J gene: TRBJ2-5; D gene: -; CDR3 DNA: TGTGCCAGCAGCGTAGCTTGGGGGGCGGGACAAGAGACCCAGTACTTC; CDR3 protein: CASSVAWGAGQETQYF
clone size: -; V gene: TRBV6-5; J gene: TRBJ2-4; D gene: -; CDR3 DNA: TGTGCCAGCAGTTACTCCTCGGGAAGGCACATTCAGTACTTC; CDR3 protein: CASSYSSGRHIQYF
clone size: -; V gene: TRBV3-1/TRBV3-2; J gene: TRBJ2-7; D gene: TRBD2; CDR3 DNA: TGTGCCAGCAGCCGACAATTAGCGGGAGGGCACGAGCAGTACTTC; CDR3 protein: CASSRQLAGGHEQYF
clone size: -; V gene: TRBV3-1/TRBV3-2; J gene: TRBJ2-5; D gene: -; CDR3 DNA: TGTGCCAGCAGCCAAGATCGGGGGTCCCAAGAGACCCAGTACTTC; CDR3 protein: CASSQDRGSQETQYF
clone size: -; V gene: TRBV6-1; J gene: TRBJ2-7; D gene: TRBD1; CDR3 DNA: TGTGCCAGCACCGGCCAGGGGGCGTCGGAGCAGTACTTC; CDR3 protein: CASTGQGASEQYF
clone size: -; V gene: TRBV11-2; J gene: TRBJ1-6; D gene: -; CDR3 DNA: TGTGCCAGCAGCTCTACTATCCGTGCCGGGGCACGGAATTCACCCCTCCACTTT; CDR3 protein: CASSSTIRAGARNSPLHF
clone size: -; V gene: TRBV28; J gene: TRBJ1-2; D gene: -; CDR3 DNA: TGTGCCAGCAGTATCTCGACAGATCCGGGTGTGTATGGCTACACCTTC; CDR3 protein: CASSISTDPGVYGYTF
clone size: -; V gene: TRBV15; J gene: TRBJ1-5; D gene: -; CDR3 DNA: TGTGCCACCAGCAGAGACCCGGGCTTCAATCAGCCCCAGCATTTT; CDR3 protein: CATSRDPGFNQPQHF
clone size: -; V gene: TRBV5-1; J gene: TRBJ2-5; D gene: -; CDR3 DNA: TGCGCCAGCAGCCCCGACCGGGTTGAGGATGAGACCCAGTACTTC; CDR3 protein: CASSPDRVEDETQYF
clone size: -; V gene: TRBV2; J gene: TRBJ2-1; D gene: TRBD1; CDR3 DNA: TGTGCCAGCACACCAGACAGGGGTTCCTACAATGAGCAGTTCTTC; CDR3 protein: CASTPDRGSYNEQFF
clone size: -; V gene: TRBV7-8; J gene: TRBJ1-1; D gene: -; CDR3 DNA: TGTGCCAGCAGCCCCTCAGTCCGGGTAGAGAACACTGAAGCTTTCTTT; CDR3 protein: CASSPSVRVENTEAFF
clone size: -; V gene: TRBV11-3; J gene: TRBJ2-1; D gene: -; CDR3 DNA: TGTGCCAGCAGCTTTCGTCATAGTAGTGCTTCGGATGAGCAGTTCTTC; CDR3 protein: CASSFRHSSASDEQFF
clone size: once; V gene: TRBV7-9; J gene: TRBJ1-2; D gene: -; CDR3 DNA: TGTGCCAGCAGCTTCGACAGTAACTATGGCTACACCTTC; CDR3 protein: CASSFDSNYGYTF
clone size: -; V gene: TRBV6-2/TRBV6-3; J gene: TRBJ2-5; D gene: TRBD1; CDR3 DNA: TGTGCCAGCAGTCGGGACAGGGGTCGGGGCCAAGAGACCCAGTACTTC; CDR3 protein: CASSRDRGRGQETQYF
clone size: -; V gene: TRBV19; J gene: TRBJ2-5; D gene: TRBD2; CDR3 DNA: TGTGCCAGTAGTACCCTAGCGGGGGAGACCCAGTACTTC; CDR3 protein: CASSTLAGETQYF
clone size: -; V gene: TRBV10-3; J gene: TRBJ2-3; D gene: -; CDR3 DNA: TGTGCCATCAAGTTGGATGCCACAGATACGCAGTATTTT; CDR3 protein: CAIKLDATDTQYF
clone size: -; V gene: TRBV19; J gene: TRBJ2-7; D gene: TRBD2; CDR3 DNA: TGTGCCAGTAGTCCCGGGCCTAGCGGGAGGGTCCGGTACGAGCAGTACTTC; CDR3 protein: CASSPGPSGRVRYEQYF
clone size: -; V gene: TRBV5-1; J gene: TRBJ2-7; D gene: -; CDR3 DNA: TGCGCCAGCAGGCGGGCCTACGAGCAGTACTTC; CDR3 protein: CASRRAYEQYF
clone size: -; V gene: TRBV2; J gene: TRBJ1-4; D gene: -; CDR3 DNA: TGTGCCAGCAGTGAAGTCCGGTTTTACCTTGAAAAACTGTTTTTT; CDR3 protein: CASSEVRFYLEKLFF
clone size: once; V gene: TRBV5-1; J gene: TRBJ2-7; D gene: -; CDR3 DNA: TGCGCCAGCAGCTTGGGGACTACCCTCTCCTACGAGCAGTACTTC; CDR3 protein: CASSLGTTLSYEQYF
clone size: once; V gene: TRBV5-1; J gene: TRBJ2-5; D gene: -; CDR3 DNA: TGCGCCAGCAGCTCCCAAGAGACCCAGTACTTC; CDR3 protein: CASSSQETQYF
clone size: -; V gene: TRBV6-2/TRBV6-3; J gene: TRBJ2-7; D gene: TRBD1; CDR3 DNA: TGTGCCAGCAGCCTCATACCTCCCGGGACAGGCCCCGAGCAGTACTTC; CDR3 protein: CASSLIPPGTGPEQYF
clone size: -; V gene: TRBV6-5; J gene: TRBJ2-2; D gene: TRBD1; CDR3 DNA: TGTGCCAGCCGGCAACAGGGGGCATTCACCGGGGAGCTGTTTTTT; CDR3 protein: CASRQQGAFTGELFF
clone size: -; V gene: TRBV5-8; J gene: TRBJ1-2; D gene: TRBD1; CDR3 DNA: TGTGCCAGCAGCATCCCCGGGACAGGGGGTAATGGCTACACCTTC; CDR3 protein: CASSIPGTGGNGYTF
clone size: -; V gene: TRBV25-1; J gene: TRBJ2-7; D gene: -; CDR3 DNA: TGTGCCAGCAGTGAACCCGTCTCCTACGAGCAGTACTTC; CDR3 protein: CASSEPVSYEQYF
clone size: -; V gene: TRBV4-1; J gene: TRBJ2-7; D gene: TRBD2; CDR3 DNA: TGCGCCAGCAGCCCTCCCAGCGGGGGACAACTACGCGGGCAGTACTTC; CDR3 protein: CASSPPSGGQLRGQYF
clone size: once; V gene: TRBV7-2; J gene: TRBJ1-4; D gene: TRBD1; CDR3 DNA: TGTGCCTCAAAGACAGGGGGTAGAGAAAAACTGTTTTTT; CDR3 protein: CASKTGGREKLFF
clone size: once; V gene: TRBV9; J gene: TRBJ1-1; D gene: -; CDR3 DNA: TGTGCCAGCAGCGTCATGGGGGAGGCAAGCACTGAAGCTTTCTTT; CDR3 protein: CASSVMGEASTEAFF
clone size: -; V gene: TRBV28; J gene: TRBJ1-4; D gene: TRBD1; CDR3 DNA: TGTGCCAGCAGCCTCGCCGGGACAGGGGTTGAAAAACTGTTTTTT; CDR3 protein: CASSLAGTGVEKLFF
clone size: -; V gene: TRBV4-1; J gene: TRBJ1-2; D gene: TRBD1; CDR3 DNA: TGCGCCAGCAGCCAACCCGGGACAGTCTATGGCTACACCTTC; CDR3 protein: CASSQPGTVYGYTF
clone size: -; V gene: TRBV30; J gene: TRBJ1-2; D gene: TRBD1; CDR3 DNA: TGTGCCTCTCTGGGACAGAGCGTCTATGGCTACACCTTC; CDR3 protein: CASLGQSVYGYTF
clone size: -; V gene: TRBV3-1/TRBV3-2; J gene: TRBJ1-2; D gene: TRBD1; CDR3 DNA: TGTGCCAGCAGCCCGGGACAGGTGTTGAACTATGGCTACACCTTC; CDR3 protein: CASSPGQVLNYGYTF
clone size: few; V gene: TRBV3-1/TRBV3-2; J gene: TRBJ1-2; D gene: -; CDR3 DNA: TGTGCCAGCAGCCAAGATTGGGGGAGGTCTGGCTACACCTTC; CDR3 protein: CASSQDWGRSGYTF
clone size: -; V gene: TRBV6-5; J gene: TRBJ1-2; D gene: -; CDR3 DNA: TGTGCCAGCAGTCCCCGGGGGAACTATGGCTACACCTTC; CDR3 protein: CASSPRGNYGYTF
clone size: -; V gene: TRBV2; J gene: TRBJ1-5; D gene: -; CDR3 DNA: TGTGCCACCGGAGACAGCAATCAGCCCCAGCATTTT; CDR3 protein: CATGDSNQPQHF
clone size: once; V gene: TRBV4-2; J gene: TRBJ1-6; D gene: -; CDR3 DNA: TGTGCCAGCAGCCCCGAGCGGAGCTCCTATAATTCACCCCTCCACTTT; CDR3 protein: CASSPERSSYNSPLHF
clone size: -; V gene: TRBV19; J gene: TRBJ2-7; D gene: -; CDR3 DNA: TGTGCCAGTAGTACAGGTAATACCTACGAGCAGTACTTC; CDR3 protein: CASSTGNTYEQYF
clone size: -; V gene: TRBV5-1; J gene: TRBJ2-5; D gene: -; CDR3 DNA: TGCGCCAGCAGCTACCGAACTAGAGAAGAGACCCAGTACTTC; CDR3 protein: CASSYRTREETQYF
clone size: -; V gene: TRBV28; J gene: TRBJ1-3; D gene: -; CDR3 DNA: TGTGCCAGCCAGCAGGGGCAGTTCGGAAACACCATATATTTT; CDR3 protein: CASQQGQFGNTIYF